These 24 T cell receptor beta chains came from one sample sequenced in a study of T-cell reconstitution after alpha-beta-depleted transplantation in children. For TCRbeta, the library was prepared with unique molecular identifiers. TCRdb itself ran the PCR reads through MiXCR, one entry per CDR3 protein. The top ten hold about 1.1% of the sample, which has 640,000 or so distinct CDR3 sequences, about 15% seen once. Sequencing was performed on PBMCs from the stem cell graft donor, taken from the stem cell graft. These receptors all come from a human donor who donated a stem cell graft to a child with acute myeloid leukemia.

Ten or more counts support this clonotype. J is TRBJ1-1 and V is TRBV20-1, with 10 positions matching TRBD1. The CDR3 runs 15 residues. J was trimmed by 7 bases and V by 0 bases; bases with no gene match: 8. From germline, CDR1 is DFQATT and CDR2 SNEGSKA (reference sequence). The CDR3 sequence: CSARDLGQGMIEAFF. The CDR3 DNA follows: TGCAGTGCTAGAGATCTGGGACAGGGGATGATTGAAGCTTTCTTT.

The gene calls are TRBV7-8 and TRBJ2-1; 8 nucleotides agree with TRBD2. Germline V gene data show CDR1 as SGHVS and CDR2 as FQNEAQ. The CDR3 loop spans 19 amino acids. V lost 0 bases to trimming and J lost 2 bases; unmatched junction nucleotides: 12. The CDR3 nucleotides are TGTGCCAGCAGCTTAGCACCTCTCGGCAGCGGGGGCCCCTACAATGAGCAGTTCTTC. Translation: CASSLAPLGSGGPYNEQFF. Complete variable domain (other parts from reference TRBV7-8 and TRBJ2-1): GAGVSQSPRYKVAKRGQDVALRCDPISGHVSLFWYQQALGQGPEFLTYFQNEAQLDKSGLPSDRFFAERPEGSVSTLKIQRTQQEDSAVYLCASSLAPLGSGGPYNEQFFGPGTRLTVL.

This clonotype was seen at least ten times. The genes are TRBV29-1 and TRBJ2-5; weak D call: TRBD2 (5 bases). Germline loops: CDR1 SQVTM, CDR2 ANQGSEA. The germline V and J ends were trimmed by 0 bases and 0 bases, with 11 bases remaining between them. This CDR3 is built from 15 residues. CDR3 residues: CSVEDGGDYQETQYF. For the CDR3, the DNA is TGCAGCGTTGAAGATGGAGGAGACTACCAAGAGACCCAGTACTTC. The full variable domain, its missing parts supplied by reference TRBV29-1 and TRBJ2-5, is SAVISQKPSRDICQRGTSLTIQCQVDSQVTMMFWYRQQPGQSLTLIATANQGSEATYESGFVIDKFPISRPNLTFSTLTVSNMSPEDSSIYLCSVEDGGDYQETQYFGPGTRLLVL.

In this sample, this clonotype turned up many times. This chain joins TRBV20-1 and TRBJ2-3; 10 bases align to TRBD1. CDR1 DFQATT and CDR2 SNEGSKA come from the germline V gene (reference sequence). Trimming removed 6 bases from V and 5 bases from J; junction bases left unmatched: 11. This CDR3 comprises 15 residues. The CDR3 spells CSATTPGQGRDTQYF. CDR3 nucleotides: TGCAGTGCGACAACGCCGGGACAGGGGCGAGATACGCAGTATTTT.

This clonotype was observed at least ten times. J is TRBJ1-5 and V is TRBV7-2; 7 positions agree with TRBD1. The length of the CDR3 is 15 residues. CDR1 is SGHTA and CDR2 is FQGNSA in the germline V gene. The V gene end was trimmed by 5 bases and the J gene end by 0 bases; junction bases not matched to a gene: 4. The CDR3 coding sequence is TGTGCCAGCAGCCGGGACAGCCCTAGCAATCAGCCCCAGCATTTT. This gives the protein CASSRDSPSNQPQHF.

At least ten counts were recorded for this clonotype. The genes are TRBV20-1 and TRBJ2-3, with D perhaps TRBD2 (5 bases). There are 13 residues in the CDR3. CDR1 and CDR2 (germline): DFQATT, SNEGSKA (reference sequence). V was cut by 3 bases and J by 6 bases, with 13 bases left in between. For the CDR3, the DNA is TGCAGTGCTAGGATGAGAGGGTTGGATACGCAGTATTTT. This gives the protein CSARMRGLDTQYF.

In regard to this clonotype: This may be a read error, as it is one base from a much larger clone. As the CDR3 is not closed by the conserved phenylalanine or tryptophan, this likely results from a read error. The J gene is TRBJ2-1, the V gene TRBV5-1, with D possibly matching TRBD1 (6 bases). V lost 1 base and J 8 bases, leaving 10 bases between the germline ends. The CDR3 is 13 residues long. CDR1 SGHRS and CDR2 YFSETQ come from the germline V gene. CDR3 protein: CASSLRTVDEQFY. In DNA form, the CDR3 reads TGCGCCAGCAGCTTGAGGACAGTTGATGAGCAGTTCTAC.

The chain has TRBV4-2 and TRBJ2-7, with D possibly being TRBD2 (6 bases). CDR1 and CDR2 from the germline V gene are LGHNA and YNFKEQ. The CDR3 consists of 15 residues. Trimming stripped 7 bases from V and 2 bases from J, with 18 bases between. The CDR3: CASILGGASPYEQYF. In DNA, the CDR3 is TGTGCCAGCATCCTCGGAGGGGCGAGCCCCTACGAGCAGTACTTC.

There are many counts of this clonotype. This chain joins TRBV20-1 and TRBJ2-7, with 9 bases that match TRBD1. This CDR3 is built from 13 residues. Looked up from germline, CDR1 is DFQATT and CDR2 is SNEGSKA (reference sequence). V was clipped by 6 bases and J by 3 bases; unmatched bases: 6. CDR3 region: CSAVRGQGYEQYF. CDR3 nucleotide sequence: TGCAGTGCCGTGAGGGGACAGGGCTACGAGCAGTACTTC.

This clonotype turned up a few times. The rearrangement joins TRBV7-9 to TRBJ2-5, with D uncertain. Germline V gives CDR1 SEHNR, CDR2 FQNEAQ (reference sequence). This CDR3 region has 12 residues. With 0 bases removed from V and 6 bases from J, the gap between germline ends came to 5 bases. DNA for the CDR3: TGTGCCAGCAGCTTAGCCTTAAAGACCCAGTACTTC. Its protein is CASSLALKTQYF. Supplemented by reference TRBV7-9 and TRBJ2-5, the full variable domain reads DTGVSQNPRHKITKRGQNVTFRCDPISEHNRLYWYRQTLGQGPEFLTYFQNEAQLEKSRLLSDRFSAERPKGSFSTLEIQRTEQGDSAMYLCASSLALKTQYFGPGTRLLVL.

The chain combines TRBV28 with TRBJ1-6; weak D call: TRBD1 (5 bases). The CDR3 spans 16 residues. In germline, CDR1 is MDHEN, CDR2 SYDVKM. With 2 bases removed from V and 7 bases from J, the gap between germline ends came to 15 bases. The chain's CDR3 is CASSLSGWGSNSPLHF. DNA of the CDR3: TGTGCCAGCAGTTTAAGTGGGTGGGGGTCCAATTCACCCCTCCACTTT.

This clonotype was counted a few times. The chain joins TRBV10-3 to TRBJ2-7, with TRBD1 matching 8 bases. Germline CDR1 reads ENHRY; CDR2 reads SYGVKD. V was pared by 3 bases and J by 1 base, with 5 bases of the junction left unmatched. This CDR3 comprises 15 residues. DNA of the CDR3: TGTGCCATCAGTGATCCGGGACAGGCTTCCTACGAGCAGTACGTC. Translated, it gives CAISDPGQASYEQYV.

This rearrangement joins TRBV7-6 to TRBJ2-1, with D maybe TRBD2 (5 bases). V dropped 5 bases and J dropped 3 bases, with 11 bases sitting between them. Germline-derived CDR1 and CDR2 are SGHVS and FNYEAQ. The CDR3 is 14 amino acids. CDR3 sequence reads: CASSPREGYNEQFF. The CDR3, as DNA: TGTGCCAGCAGCCCCCGGGAAGGCTACAATGAGCAGTTCTTC.

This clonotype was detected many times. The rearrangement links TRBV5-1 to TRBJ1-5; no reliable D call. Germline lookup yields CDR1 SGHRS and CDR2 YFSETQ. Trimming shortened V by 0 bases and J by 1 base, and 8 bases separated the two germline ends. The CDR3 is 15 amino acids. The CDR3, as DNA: TGCGCCAGCAGCTTGGACAGCCCGAGCAATCAGCCCCAGCATTTT. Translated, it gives CASSLDSPSNQPQHF.

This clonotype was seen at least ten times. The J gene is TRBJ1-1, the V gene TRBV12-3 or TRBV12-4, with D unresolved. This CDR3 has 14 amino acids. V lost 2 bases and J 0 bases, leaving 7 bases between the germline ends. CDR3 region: CASSLSSMNTEAFF. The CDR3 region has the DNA TGTGCCAGCAGTTTAAGCTCCATGAACACTGAAGCTTTCTTT.

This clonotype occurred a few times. CDR3: CASSTSIEAPNEKLFF. CDR3 sequence (DNA): TGTGCCAGCAGCACGTCGATTGAAGCCCCTAATGAAAAACTGTTTTTT. The rearrangement joins TRBV7-2 to TRBJ1-4; D gene unclear. CDR1 and CDR2 from the germline V gene are SGHTA and FQGNSA. Trimming shortened V by 5 bases and J by 3 bases, and 16 bases separated the two germline ends. CDR3 length equals 16 residues.

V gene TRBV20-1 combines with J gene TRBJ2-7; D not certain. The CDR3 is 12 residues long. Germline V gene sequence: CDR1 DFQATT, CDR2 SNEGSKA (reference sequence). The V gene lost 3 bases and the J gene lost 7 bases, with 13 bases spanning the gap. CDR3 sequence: CSASSIGGEQYF. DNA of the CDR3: TGCAGTGCTAGTTCCATCGGTGGAGAGCAGTACTTC.

CDR3 loop: CASSLTTNQPQHF. The CDR3 DNA sequence: TGTGCCAGCAGCTTGACTACCAATCAGCCCCAGCATTTT. This rearrangement joins TRBV7-9 to TRBJ1-5, with D unclear. Germline CDR1 is SEHNR and CDR2 is FQNEAQ (reference sequence). This CDR3 is built from 13 residues. Trimming cost V 3 bases and J 3 bases, with 6 bases left between them.

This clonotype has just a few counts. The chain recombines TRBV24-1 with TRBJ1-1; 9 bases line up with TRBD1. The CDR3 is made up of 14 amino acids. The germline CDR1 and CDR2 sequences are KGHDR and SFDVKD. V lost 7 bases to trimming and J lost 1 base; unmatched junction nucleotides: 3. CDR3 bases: TGTGCCACCAGGGCGACAGGGGGGAACACTGAAGCTTTCTTT. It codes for CATRATGGNTEAFF.

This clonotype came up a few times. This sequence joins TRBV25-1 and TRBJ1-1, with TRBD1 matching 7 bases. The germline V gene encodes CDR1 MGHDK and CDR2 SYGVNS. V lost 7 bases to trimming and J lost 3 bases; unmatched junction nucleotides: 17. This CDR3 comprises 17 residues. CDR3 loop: CASTSLRTGGLYTEAFF. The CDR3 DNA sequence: TGTGCCAGCACCTCACTCAGGACAGGAGGTCTATACACTGAAGCTTTCTTT.

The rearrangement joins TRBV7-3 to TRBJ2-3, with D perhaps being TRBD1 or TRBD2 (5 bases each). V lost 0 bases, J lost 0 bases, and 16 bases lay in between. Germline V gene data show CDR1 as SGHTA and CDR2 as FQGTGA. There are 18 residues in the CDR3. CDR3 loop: CASSLTFARGASTDTQYF. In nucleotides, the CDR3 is TGTGCCAGCAGCTTAACGTTCGCACGGGGCGCTAGCACAGATACGCAGTATTTT.

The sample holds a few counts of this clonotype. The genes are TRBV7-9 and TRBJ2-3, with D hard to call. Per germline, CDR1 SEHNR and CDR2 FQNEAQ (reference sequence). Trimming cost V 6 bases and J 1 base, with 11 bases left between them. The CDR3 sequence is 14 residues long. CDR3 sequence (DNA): TGTGCCAGCAGGGTAGGAAGAGGCACAGATACGCAGTATTTT. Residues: CASRVGRGTDTQYF.

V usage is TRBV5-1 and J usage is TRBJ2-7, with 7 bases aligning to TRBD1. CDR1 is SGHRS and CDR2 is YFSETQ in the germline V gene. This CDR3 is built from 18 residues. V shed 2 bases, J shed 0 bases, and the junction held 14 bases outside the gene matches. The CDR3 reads CASSFTRQGRLDSYEQYF. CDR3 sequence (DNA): TGCGCCAGCAGCTTTACCAGACAGGGCCGATTAGACTCCTACGAGCAGTACTTC. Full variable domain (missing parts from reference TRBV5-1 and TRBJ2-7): KAGVTQTPRYLIKTRGQQVTLSCSPISGHRSVSWYQQTPGQGLQFLFEYFSETQRNKGNFPGRFSGRQFSNSRSEMNVSTLELGDSALYLCASSFTRQGRLDSYEQYFGPGTRLTVT.

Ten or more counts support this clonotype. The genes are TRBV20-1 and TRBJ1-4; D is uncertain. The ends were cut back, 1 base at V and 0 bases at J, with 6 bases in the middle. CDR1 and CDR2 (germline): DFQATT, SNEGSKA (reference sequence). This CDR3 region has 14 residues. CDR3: CSARAAPTNEKLFF. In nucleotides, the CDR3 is TGCAGTGCTAGAGCCGCTCCAACTAATGAAAAACTGTTTTTT.